Below are 10 T cell receptor beta chains sequenced from a single sample in a study of blood T cell repertoires in COVID-19. Using immunoSEQ multiplex PCR, the repertoire was profiled, and TCRdb retains in-frame clones only, with some absent. The sample has hundreds of thousands of clones; around 89% are singletons. Material: peripheral blood. Receptors originate from a woman between 18 and 30 years old with acute or convalescent COVID-19.

The V gene is TRBV11-3, the J gene TRBJ2-1; 9 bases align to TRBD1. Unmatched junction bases numbered 12, after V lost 4 bases and J lost 8 bases. The CDR3 runs to 16 residues. Looked up from germline, CDR1 is SGHNT and CDR2 is YENEEA. CDR3 coding DNA: TGTGCCAGCAGCTCCGCGGGACAGGGACGCGTTGATGAGCAGTTCTTC. Amino acids: CASSSAGQGRVDEQFF.

The chain couples TRBV7-2 to TRBJ2-3; 7 positions agree with TRBD2. Germline CDR1 is SGHTA and CDR2 is FQGNSA. The CDR3 loop spans 15 amino acids. Trimming at V came to 1 base and at J to 2 bases, leaving 3 bases not matched to a gene. The CDR3 spells CASSLGGGPTDTQYF. CDR3 sequence (DNA): TGTGCCAGCAGCTTAGGGGGGGGACCCACAGATACGCAGTATTTT.

This clone was recorded only once. The V and J genes are TRBV3-1 (or the pseudogene TRBV3-2) and TRBJ1-6, with D tentatively TRBD1 (6 bases). The length of the CDR3 is 14 residues. Germline V gene lookup returns CDR1 LGHDT and CDR2 YNNKEL (reference sequence). Deletions cut 2 bases from V and 7 bases from J, with 9 bases between. The CDR3 DNA is TGTGCCAGCAGCCAACCCGACAGGAATTCACCCCTCCACTTT. Its protein product is CASSQPDRNSPLHF.

The rearrangement uses TRBV7-8 and TRBJ2-7; 10 bases are shared with TRBD1. V shed 5 bases, J shed 0 bases, and the junction held 4 bases outside the gene matches. The CDR3 length is 15 residues. The germline V gene has CDR1 SGHVS and CDR2 FQNEAQ. The CDR3 DNA follows: TGTGCCAGCAGCCCGGGACAGGGGTTCTCCTACGAGCAGTACTTC. It encodes CASSPGQGFSYEQYF.

J is TRBJ2-3 and V is TRBV9, with 13 bases aligning to TRBD2. The CDR3 runs to 15 residues. J gave up 6 bases and V 6 bases, and 7 bases lay outside the gene matches. CDR1 and CDR2 from the germline V gene are SGDLS and YYNGEE. Here the CDR3 DNA reads TGTGCCAGCACAGGGACTAGCGGGGAGGTCGATACGCAGTATTTT. This encodes CASTGTSGEVDTQYF.

J is TRBJ1-6 and V is TRBV19; no reliable D call. Trimming pared 5 bases from V and 9 bases from J, leaving 8 bases between. The length of the CDR3 is 12 residues. CDR1 is LNHDA, CDR2 SQIVND, per germline (reference sequence). The CDR3 here is CASSSEGSPLHF. CDR3 DNA: TGTGCCAGTAGTTCGGAGGGTTCACCCCTCCACTTT.

V gene TRBV4-2 combines with J gene TRBJ2-3; D may be TRBD2 (6 bases). The CDR3 contains 15 residues. V lost 4 bases and J lost 2, with 13 bases in between. Germline CDR1 reads LGHNA; CDR2 reads YNFKEQ. The CDR3: CASSPGSGHTDTQYF. The CDR3 DNA sequence: TGTGCCAGCAGCCCCGGGAGCGGACACACAGATACGCAGTATTTT.

The CDR3 spells CASSHIYSGGSSYEQYF. CDR3 coding DNA: TGCGCCAGCAGCCATATATATAGCGGGGGAAGCTCCTACGAGCAGTACTTC. The chain has TRBV4-1 and TRBJ2-7; 9 bases are a match to TRBD2. From germline, CDR1 is MGHRA and CDR2 YSYEKL. With V trimmed by 3 bases and J by 0 bases, 9 bases remained unmatched. This CDR3 region has 17 residues.

The CDR3 region has the DNA TGCGCCAGCAGCCGAGACTCCGGGACAGGGGGCACTGAAGCTTTCTTT. This gives the protein CASSRDSGTGGTEAFF. This chain joins TRBV4-3 and TRBJ1-1, with 11 bases lining up with TRBD1. V shed 4 bases, J shed 4 bases, and the junction held 8 bases outside the gene matches. The germline gives CDR1 LGHNA, CDR2 YSLEER. The CDR3 loop spans 16 amino acids.

The chain uses TRBV5-5 and TRBJ2-7; 9 bases are a match to TRBD2. Losses at the gene ends were 2 bases for V and 6 bases for J; bases not matched to a gene: 6. Germline V gene data show CDR1 as SGHKS and CDR2 as YYEKEE (reference sequence). The CDR3 sequence is 14 residues long. This CDR3 is CASSFGGGAREQYF. DNA of the CDR3: TGTGCCAGCAGCTTCGGCGGGGGGGCGCGCGAGCAGTACTTC.